These T cell receptor beta chains were read from a single sample in a study of cytomegalovirus exposure and HLA in healthy donors. The data were produced by immunoSEQ multiplex PCR, yet TCRdb's version contains in-frame clones alone and is incomplete. Of about 140,000 clones listed, approximately 57% are singletons. The sequencing sample was made of PBMCs. The receptor set was obtained from a male donor in good health and CMV-seronegative. The CDR3 runs from the conserved cysteine through the conserved F or W. Each record gives: J gene, V gene, CDR3 protein.

J: TRBJ1-1
V: TRBV11-3
CDR3: CASSLGMDREAFF

J: TRBJ1-2
V: TRBV5-4
CDR3: CASSLGQGGYGYTF

J: TRBJ1-6
V: TRBV6-6
CDR3: CASNQRAYNSPLHF

J: TRBJ1-2
V: TRBV6-1
CDR3: CASSDAVMGQGFYGYTF

J: TRBJ2-4
V: TRBV7-2
CDR3: CASSFRNIQYF

J: TRBJ2-5
V: TRBV27
CDR3: CASSLSIQGVETQYF

J: TRBJ2-1
V: TRBV29-1
CDR3: CSTQGIPYNEQFF

J: TRBJ1-4
V: TRBV4-2
CDR3: CASKPGGTNEKLFF

J: TRBJ1-1
V: TRBV7-9
CDR3: CASSLNIGENTEAFF

J: TRBJ1-1
V: TRBV11-2
CDR3: CASSLDRGDTEAFF

J: TRBJ1-2
V: TRBV19
CDR3: CASSPRTGPGANYGYTF

J: TRBJ2-7
V: TRBV15
CDR3: CATSRDGDRAIAEQYF

J: TRBJ1-6
V: TRBV9
CDR3: CASSVGDRVLHF

J: TRBJ1-2
V: TRBV6-1
CDR3: CASSLWGGRGNGYTF

J: TRBJ1-1
V: TRBV11-2
CDR3: CASSFSGIAVNTEAFF

J: TRBJ2-3
V: TRBV28
CDR3: CASSILAGGVPDTQYF

J: TRBJ2-6
V: TRBV9
CDR3: CASSVTGHPGANVLTF

J: TRBJ1-3
V: TRBV6-1
CDR3: CASSGASGNTIYF

J: TRBJ1-1
V: TRBV5-4
CDR3: CASRAQGDAEAFF

J: TRBJ1-6
V: TRBV6-5
CDR3: CASSYGAGHNSPLHF

J: TRBJ2-7
V: TRBV9
CDR3: CASSGQISYEQYF

J: TRBJ2-5
V: TRBV7-2
CDR3: CANSLITGNPLQETQYF

J: TRBJ1-6
V: TRBV5-1
CDR3: CASSLGQVQTSPLHF

J: TRBJ2-1
V: TRBV6-5
CDR3: CASSERGGNEQFF

J: TRBJ1-1
V: TRBV10-3
CDR3: CAITPLGQGVAFF

J: TRBJ1-2
V: TRBV6-1
CDR3: CASSEDPGNYGYTF

J: TRBJ2-3
V: TRBV10-3
CDR3: CAITEGLGTDTQYF